These 29 T cell receptor beta chains share one sample of origin, sequenced in a study of CD8 T cells in ankylosing spondylitis. Study-level findings and limits: It appeared that ankylosing spondylitis blood was characterized by a TCR beta motif of several highly homologous variants.

Each CDR3 protein is one row after TCRdb ran MiXCR on the 5' RACE reads. This sample has some 840,000 distinct CDR3 sequences, with 12% found just once. These TCRs' antigens remain unknown. The sample was blood, either unsorted or a sorted T cell fraction (not recorded which). These receptors were obtained from a male donor with ankylosing spondylitis.

CDR3 bases: TGCAGCGTTGCCCGCAGGCTCTCGGGGTTCAATGAGCAGTTCTTC. It specifies CSVARRLSGFNEQFF. The chain carries TRBV29-1 and TRBJ2-1; D may be TRBD2 (5 bases). The germline V gene encodes CDR1 SQVTM and CDR2 ANQGSEA. Trimming pared 4 bases from V and 6 bases from J, leaving 19 bases between. The CDR3 extends over 15 amino acids.

There are a few counts of this clonotype. The CDR3 loop reads CSARDQGFATEAFF. The CDR3 region has the DNA TGCAGTGCTAGAGATCAGGGTTTTGCCACTGAAGCTTTCTTT. The chain combines TRBV20-1 with TRBJ1-1; D possibly corresponds to TRBD1 (5 bases). CDR1 is DFQATT and CDR2 is SNEGSKA in the germline V gene (reference sequence). The CDR3 is 14 residues long. V lost 0 bases, J lost 4 bases, and 12 bases lay in between.

In this sample, this clonotype turned up a few times. The chain recombines TRBV4-3 with TRBJ1-2; 7 bases fit TRBD1. Trimming at V came to 0 bases and at J to 6 bases, leaving 10 bases not matched to a gene. From germline, CDR1 is LGHNA and CDR2 YSLEER. The CDR3 has 16 amino acids. CDR3 sequence (DNA): TGCGCCAGCAGCCAAGATTTGGGCAGGGGGGTGGATGGCTACACCTTC. Residues: CASSQDLGRGVDGYTF.

The chain combines TRBV5-1 with TRBJ2-7; D ambiguous. V shed 0 bases and J shed 6 bases, with 10 bases lying between them. Germline CDR1 is SGHRS and CDR2 is YFSETQ. CDR3 length: 13 amino acids. CDR3 DNA: TGCGCCAGCAGCTTGGCCTCGAGGTCCGAGCAGTACTTC. Amino acids: CASSLASRSEQYF. The whole variable domain, remainder taken from reference TRBV5-1 and TRBJ2-7, is KAGVTQTPRYLIKTRGQQVTLSCSPISGHRSVSWYQQTPGQGLQFLFEYFSETQRNKGNFPGRFSGRQFSNSRSEMNVSTLELGDSALYLCASSLASRSEQYFGPGTRLTVT.

This clonotype has only a few counts. This rearrangement joins TRBV15 to TRBJ1-3, with 8 nucleotides matching TRBD1. Germline V gene sequence: CDR1 LNHNV, CDR2 YYDKDF (reference sequence). With 6 bases clipped from V and 0 bases from J, the junction kept 4 bases outside the gene matches. The length of the CDR3 is 15 residues. CDR3 bases: TGTGCCACCAGGGACAGGGCAAGCTCTGGAAACACCATATATTTT. Translation: CATRDRASSGNTIYF.

This clonotype was detected ten times or more. The chain recombines TRBV4-1 with TRBJ1-5; possibly TRBD1 for D (6 bases). With 3 bases removed from V and 0 bases from J, the gap between germline ends came to 12 bases. The CDR3 is made up of 16 amino acids. Germline V gives CDR1 MGHRA, CDR2 YSYEKL. The CDR3 DNA is TGCGCCAGCAGCCACGGACAGCGTTATAGCAATCAGCCCCAGCATTTT. The encoded protein is CASSHGQRYSNQPQHF.

This clonotype was seen only a few times. This sequence joins TRBV20-1 and TRBJ2-5, with a weak D call TRBD2 (6 bases). The CDR3 runs 14 residues. V lost 3 bases and J lost 7, with 18 bases in between. Germline V gene lookup returns CDR1 DFQATT and CDR2 SNEGSKA (reference sequence). The CDR3 DNA is TGCAGTGCTAGGGCCGGGAACAGGAGGGGGACCCAGTACTTC. Protein product: CSARAGNRRGTQYF.

The table lists this clonotype with many counts. The V gene is TRBV7-2, the J gene TRBJ2-5, with unresolved D. Germline V gene lookup returns CDR1 SGHTA and CDR2 FQGNSA. Between the trimmed V and J ends, which lost 2 bases and 5 bases, there was a span of 3 bases. The CDR3 spans 11 residues. This CDR3 reads CASSLFETQYF. The CDR3 DNA sequence: TGTGCCAGCAGCTTATTCGAGACCCAGTACTTC.

This clonotype was seen at least ten times. The chain employs TRBV20-1 and TRBJ2-1; 10 bases agree with TRBD2. This CDR3 is 16 amino acids long. V gave up 2 bases and J gave up 5 bases; unmatched junction bases: 9. The germline CDR1 and CDR2 sequences are DFQATT and SNEGSKA (reference sequence). CDR3: CSARLPGLASDNEQFF. The CDR3 DNA reads TGCAGTGCTAGACTTCCGGGACTAGCGTCGGACAATGAGCAGTTCTTC.

This clonotype has only a few counts. The V gene is TRBV5-6, the J gene TRBJ2-7, with D unclear. The CDR3 sequence is 12 residues long. Trimming took off 6 bases at V and 2 bases at J, with 9 bases between the two ends. Germline CDR1 is SGHDT and CDR2 is YYEEEE. CDR3 amino acids: CASTRSTYEQYF. The CDR3 region has the DNA TGTGCCAGCACTAGGTCAACCTACGAGCAGTACTTC.

The chain links TRBV20-1 to TRBJ1-6, with D unclear. V was shortened by 1 base and J by 11 bases, with 6 bases between the two germline ends. Germline lookup yields CDR1 DFQATT and CDR2 SNEGSKA (reference sequence). This CDR3 region has 11 residues. DNA for the CDR3: TGCAGTGCTAGAGTTGGGGCACCCCTCCACTTT. Its translation is CSARVGAPLHF.

This clonotype was counted only a few times. The chain's CDR3 is CASSQDVSGTFYEQYF. The CDR3 coding sequence is TGTGCCAGCAGCCAAGATGTGAGCGGTACCTTCTACGAGCAGTACTTC. This sequence joins TRBV4-2 and TRBJ2-7; the D gene is possibly TRBD2 (5 bases). Trimming left V 0 bases short and J 3 bases short, with 15 bases between. The germline CDR1 and CDR2 sequences are LGHNA and YNFKEQ. CDR3 length: 16 amino acids.

The genes are TRBV4-3 and TRBJ1-3; TRBD1 is a possible D gene (5 bases). V shed 4 bases and J shed 4 bases, with 17 bases lying between them. Germline V lookup: CDR1 LGHNA, CDR2 YSLEER. This CDR3 is 16 amino acids long. The CDR3 DNA sequence: TGCGCCAGCAGCCGTCGGAGGGTAGGGGACGGAAACACCATATATTTT. Protein: CASSRRRVGDGNTIYF.

This chain joins TRBV4-2 and TRBJ2-3; TRBD1 matches 12 bases. The junction had 8 bases not matched to a gene; V was cut back by 3 bases and J by 4 bases. The CDR3 runs to 17 residues. In germline, CDR1 is LGHNA, CDR2 YNFKEQ. CDR3 residues: CASSHPPGTGGADTQYF. The CDR3 DNA is TGTGCCAGCAGCCATCCACCCGGGACAGGGGGCGCAGATACGCAGTATTTT.

The chain uses TRBV28 and TRBJ1-5; TRBD1 agrees at 10 bases. The ends lost 8 bases at V and 2 bases at J; junction bases unmatched: 3. The CDR3 spans 14 residues. The germline CDR1 and CDR2 sequences are MDHEN and SYDVKM. The CDR3 loop is CASLGTGGNQPQHF. The CDR3 DNA reads TGTGCCAGCCTCGGGACAGGGGGCAATCAGCCCCAGCATTTT.

This clonotype was picked up many times. The V call is TRBV7-2, the J call TRBJ2-1; D not resolved. Trimming took off 1 base at V and 6 bases at J, with 10 bases between the two ends. CDR3 length: 14 residues. Germline V gene lookup returns CDR1 SGHTA and CDR2 FQGNSA. The CDR3 region has the DNA TGTGCCAGCAGCTTAGTCACAGTCCGCAATGAGCAGTTCTTC. Residues: CASSLVTVRNEQFF.

The chain carries TRBV7-3 and TRBJ1-1; weak D call: TRBD1 (5 bases). The germline V gene encodes CDR1 SGHTA and CDR2 FQGTGA. V was pared by 1 base and J by 1 base, with 13 bases between. The CDR3 loop spans 16 amino acids. CDR3 residues: CASSLNGGRANTEAFF. CDR3 sequence (DNA): TGTGCCAGCAGCTTAAATGGCGGCAGGGCGAACACTGAAGCTTTCTTT.

This clonotype was detected only a few times. The rearrangement uses TRBV4-2 and TRBJ2-5, with a possible D match to TRBD2 (6 bases). CDR3 length: 14 residues. V was cut by 4 bases and J by 5 bases, with 14 bases left in between. Germline V gene lookup returns CDR1 LGHNA and CDR2 YNFKEQ. The CDR3: CASSPPGVAETQYF. CDR3 coding DNA: TGTGCCAGCAGCCCACCGGGGGTTGCGGAGACCCAGTACTTC.

The chain carries TRBV6-5 and TRBJ2-7; 7 bases are a match to TRBD1. The CDR3 totals 14 residues. In germline, CDR1 is MNHEY, CDR2 SVGAGI. The V and J ends lost 4 bases and 5 bases, in that order; junction bases with no gene match: 8. The CDR3 here is CASSFFNRGHEQYF. The CDR3 DNA reads TGTGCCAGCAGTTTCTTTAACAGGGGACACGAGCAGTACTTC.

This clonotype has ten or more counts. The V and J genes are TRBV7-2 and TRBJ2-7; D unresolved. Looked up from germline, CDR1 is SGHTA and CDR2 is FQGNSA. V lost 1 base and J 5 bases, leaving 18 bases between the germline ends. This CDR3 contains 16 residues. The CDR3 sequence is CASSLGSTRLIHEQYF. The CDR3 DNA sequence: TGTGCCAGCAGCTTAGGATCCACACGGTTGATCCACGAGCAGTACTTC.

The rearrangement joins TRBV7-2 to TRBJ2-3, with TRBD2 identical over 11 bases. Germline V lookup: CDR1 SGHTA, CDR2 FQGNSA. The CDR3 loop spans 14 amino acids. J lost 3 bases, V lost 5 bases, and 1 base had no gene match. CDR3 region: CASSASGRTDTQYF. For the CDR3, the DNA is TGTGCCAGCAGCGCTAGCGGGAGGACAGATACGCAGTATTTT.

The chain employs TRBV6-5 and TRBJ2-1, with 7 positions matching TRBD2. This CDR3 spans 11 amino acids. J gave up 9 bases and V 6 bases, and 2 bases lay outside the gene matches. Germline V CDR1 and CDR2: MNHEY, SVGAGI. The CDR3 nucleotides are TGTGCCAGCAGGCGCGGGGGTGAGCAGTTCTTC. It yields the protein CASRRGGEQFF.

The chain is built from TRBV29-1 and TRBJ1-2; D uncertain. CDR1 SQVTM and CDR2 ANQGSEA come from the germline V gene. V dropped 4 bases and J dropped 6 bases, with 6 bases sitting between them. This CDR3 region has 10 residues. In DNA form, the CDR3 reads TGCAGCGTTGGGAAGGATGGCTACACCTTC. Translated, it gives CSVGKDGYTF.

The chain links TRBV7-2 to TRBJ1-6; D remains ambiguous. V gave up 0 bases and J gave up 4 bases, with 7 bases separating them. The CDR3 spans 15 residues. Germline V lookup: CDR1 SGHTA, CDR2 FQGNSA. The CDR3 DNA reads TGTGCCAGCAGCTTAGCACCGGATTATAATTCACCCCTCCACTTT. This gives the protein CASSLAPDYNSPLHF.

This clonotype has a single count. The chain combines TRBV5-1 with TRBJ2-3, with D possibly matching TRBD2 (6 bases). V dropped 2 bases and J dropped 5 bases, with 18 bases sitting between them. This CDR3 contains 16 residues. CDR1 SGHRS and CDR2 YFSETQ come from the germline V gene. The CDR3 DNA sequence: TGCGCCAGCAGCTTATACCCCCCGGGAGCTGGAGATACGCAGTATTTT. Protein sequence: CASSLYPPGAGDTQYF.

The chain is built from TRBV7-9 and TRBJ2-5; 10 nucleotides align to TRBD2. V gave up 1 base and J gave up 1 base; unmatched junction bases: 6. The CDR3 is 17 amino acids. The germline V gene has CDR1 SEHNR and CDR2 FQNEAQ (reference sequence). CDR3 bases: TGTGCCAGCAGCTTAGGGCGACTAGCGGGTATCCAAGAGACCCAGTACTTC. Translation: CASSLGRLAGIQETQYF.

This clonotype was observed at least ten times. The V and J genes are TRBV5-1 and TRBJ2-3; D gene uncertain. The CDR3 is 15 amino acids. The germline V gene encodes CDR1 SGHRS and CDR2 YFSETQ. Trimming shortened V by 0 bases and J by 3 bases, and 11 bases separated the two germline ends. CDR3 protein: CASSLVSVDTDTQYF. The CDR3 bases are TGCGCCAGCAGCTTGGTCAGCGTCGATACAGATACGCAGTATTTT.

The table lists this clonotype with a few counts. The chain employs TRBV21-1 and TRBJ2-7. TRBV21-1 is described as a pseudogene. The CDR3 length is 9 residues. CDR3 sequence reads: CASSFVEYF. The CDR3, as DNA: TGTGCCAGCAGCTTCGTGGAGTACTTC.

This clonotype occurred many times. V usage is TRBV20-1 and J usage is TRBJ2-3; no clear D. CDR1 is DFQATT and CDR2 is SNEGSKA in the germline V gene (reference sequence). The CDR3 extends over 12 amino acids. Trimming removed 3 bases from V and 1 base from J, with 5 bases in between. The CDR3 DNA is TGCAGTGCTAGCGGTGGCACAGATACGCAGTATTTT. It is translated as CSASGGTDTQYF.